This passage covers 28 T cell receptor beta chains from one sample sequenced in a study of blood T cell repertoires in COVID-19. Repertoires were generated with immunoSEQ multiplex PCR, while TCRdb's copy carries only in-frame clones and drops some. This sample yields about 370,000 clones, of which more than 80% are seen a single time; approximately 3% belongs to the top ten. The sequenced sample consisted of peripheral blood. These receptors all come from a young woman with COVID-19, enrolled during active disease.

This rearrangement joins TRBV6-2 or TRBV6-3 to TRBJ2-5, with TRBD2 identical over 7 bases. Germline V gives CDR1 MNHEY, CDR2 SVGEGT. Trimming took 2 bases from V and 2 from J; bases not matched to a gene: 14. The CDR3 has 18 residues. CDR3 sequence (DNA): TGTGCCAGCAGTTACCCGCCACAGGCTACGGGGGGACAAGAGACCCAGTACTTC. Its protein is CASSYPPQATGGQETQYF.

This chain joins TRBV11-3 and TRBJ1-4; 9 bases align to TRBD1. This CDR3 contains 18 residues. With 1 base clipped from V and 8 bases from J, the junction kept 14 bases outside the gene matches. Germline assignment: CDR1 SGHNT and CDR2 YENEEA. CDR3 sequence (DNA): TGTGCCAGCAGCTTAGGCGCCCCGTGGACAGGGGTATTCGAAAAACTGTTTTTT. Its protein product is CASSLGAPWTGVFEKLFF.

V usage is TRBV2 and J usage is TRBJ2-7; possible D gene TRBD1, 5 bases. CDR1 is SNHLY and CDR2 is FYNNEI in the germline V gene. Deletions cut 4 bases from V and 3 bases from J, with 13 bases between. The CDR3 totals 14 residues. The CDR3 bases are TGTGCCAGCAGTGTCCAGGGTACACTCTACGAGCAGTACTTC. It encodes CASSVQGTLYEQYF.

The chain couples TRBV11-3 to TRBJ2-3; D is possibly TRBD2 (6 bases). This CDR3 has 13 amino acids. The V end lost 0 bases, the J end lost 8 bases, and 9 bases lay between the germline ends. The germline V gene encodes CDR1 SGHNT and CDR2 YENEEA. The CDR3 DNA reads TGTGCCAGCAGCTTAGAGTTGGGAGGTACGCAGTATTTT. Translating gives CASSLELGGTQYF.

The chain combines TRBV3-1 (or the pseudogene TRBV3-2) with TRBJ1-6; 9 nucleotides align to TRBD1. Looked up from germline, CDR1 is LGHDT and CDR2 is YNNKEL (reference sequence). Trimming removed 3 bases from V and 3 bases from J; junction bases left unmatched: 9. This CDR3 contains 18 residues. The CDR3 sequence is CASSHLGGQGGYNSPLHF. CDR3 sequence (DNA): TGTGCCAGCAGCCACCTTGGGGGACAGGGAGGCTATAATTCACCCCTCCACTTT.

This clone appeared a single time. The chain links TRBV24-1 to TRBJ2-3, with TRBD1 identical over 7 bases. After removal of 4 bases from V and 2 bases from J, the junction contained 5 bases not matched to a gene. The CDR3 runs to 15 residues. CDR1 is KGHDR and CDR2 is SFDVKD in the germline V gene. The CDR3 sequence: CATSEYRGFTDTQYF. CDR3 nucleotide sequence: TGTGCCACCAGTGAGTACAGGGGATTCACAGATACGCAGTATTTT.

In DNA, the CDR3 is TGTGCCAGCAGCTTGCGGACTAGCGGGAACACCGGGGAGCTGTTTTTT. Protein sequence: CASSLRTSGNTGELFF. The chain is built from TRBV5-6 and TRBJ2-2, with TRBD2 matching over 10 bases. The J segment lost 1 base and the V segment lost 1 base, leaving 1 base of the junction unmatched. From germline, CDR1 is SGHDT and CDR2 YYEEEE. The CDR3 consists of 16 residues.

V usage is TRBV19 and J usage is TRBJ2-5; 10 bases align to TRBD2. J lost 4 bases, V lost 3 bases, and 11 bases had no gene match. The CDR3 sequence is 17 residues long. CDR1 is LNHDA, CDR2 SQIVND, per germline (reference sequence). The CDR3 region is CASSIQARTSGGETQYF. CDR3 nucleotides: TGTGCCAGTAGTATTCAGGCGAGGACTAGCGGAGGAGAGACCCAGTACTTC.

The rearrangement links TRBV4-2 to TRBJ2-3; a possible D gene is TRBD2 (7 bases). Germline CDR1 and CDR2: LGHNA and YNFKEQ. Deletions cut 0 bases from V and 2 bases from J, with 18 bases between. This CDR3 has 18 residues. The CDR3 reads CASSQEWGGPIYTDTQYF. The CDR3 DNA is TGTGCCAGCAGCCAAGAATGGGGGGGGCCGATTTACACAGATACGCAGTATTTT.

The J gene is TRBJ2-7, the V gene TRBV2, with D maybe TRBD1 (5 bases). The CDR3 is 12 residues long. The V end was cut by 6 bases, the J end by 3 bases, with 9 bases between. From germline, CDR1 is SNHLY and CDR2 FYNNEI. This chain's CDR3 is CASRTQGYEQYV. In DNA form, the CDR3 reads TGTGCCAGCAGGACTCAGGGCTACGAGCAGTACGTC.

This clone was observed a single time. The V gene is TRBV11-2, the J gene TRBJ2-1, with D unclear. The CDR3 is made up of 14 amino acids. Trimming removed 6 bases at V and 8 bases at J, with 17 bases between. The V gene's germline CDR1 is SGHAT and CDR2 FQNNGV. CDR3 DNA: TGTGCCAGCAGGTTAAGAGCACAGAAGGATGAGCAGTTCTTC. This translates into CASRLRAQKDEQFF.

This clone showed up just once. The rearrangement links TRBV11-2 to TRBJ1-1; no definite D call. Germline assignment: CDR1 SGHAT and CDR2 FQNNGV. The length of the CDR3 is 14 residues. V dropped 1 base and J dropped 6 bases, with 12 bases sitting between them. CDR3: CASSLAKSPPEAFF. CDR3 coding DNA: TGTGCCAGCAGCTTAGCTAAGTCTCCCCCTGAAGCTTTCTTT.

This clone was seen a single time. This rearrangement joins TRBV28 to TRBJ2-7; TRBD1 matches 8 bases. Germline V lookup: CDR1 MDHEN, CDR2 SYDVKM. V gave up 11 bases and J gave up 6 bases; unmatched junction bases: 9. This CDR3 has 12 amino acids. CDR3 residues: CAGADRVTEQYF. CDR3 coding DNA: TGTGCCGGAGCGGACAGGGTAACCGAGCAGTACTTC. Variable domain in full (rest from reference TRBV28 and TRBJ2-7): DVKVTQSSRYLVKRTGEKVFLECVQDMDHENMFWYRQDPGLGLRLIYFSYDVKMKEKGDIPEGYSVSREKKERFSLILESASTNQTSMYLCAGADRVTEQYFGPGTRLTVT.

This chain uses TRBV2 with TRBJ1-4; 7 nucleotides line up with TRBD1. The CDR3 extends over 15 amino acids. The germline gives CDR1 SNHLY, CDR2 FYNNEI. Trimming removed 6 bases from V and 8 bases from J; junction bases left unmatched: 12. CDR3 loop: CASRVDRDLDEKLFF. CDR3 sequence (DNA): TGTGCCAGCAGGGTAGACAGGGACTTGGACGAAAAACTGTTTTTT.

The rearrangement uses TRBV15 and TRBJ2-5; 8 bases fit TRBD2. CDR1 and CDR2 (germline): LNHNV, YYDKDF (reference sequence). V lost 0 bases and J lost 5; bases outside the gene matches: 8. This CDR3 comprises 16 residues. The CDR3: CATSRDRAGGHETQYF. The CDR3 DNA reads TGTGCCACCAGCAGAGATCGGGCGGGAGGCCACGAGACCCAGTACTTC.

The CDR3 DNA sequence: TGTGCCAGCAGCTTAATCCAGGGGCAAGAGACCCAGTACTTC. Translation gives CASSLIQGQETQYF. V and J are TRBV7-2 and TRBJ2-5; tentative D call: TRBD1 (6 bases). Looked up from germline, CDR1 is SGHTA and CDR2 is FQGNSA. The CDR3 has 14 residues. Trimming took 2 bases from V and 2 from J, leaving 9 bases between them.

This clone has just a few counts. CDR3 nucleotides: TGCGCCAGCAGCTTTCGGGACAGGGGCGGTCAGCCCCAGCATTTT. Protein: CASSFRDRGGQPQHF. V gene TRBV4-1 combines with J gene TRBJ1-5; TRBD1 agrees at 10 bases. CDR3 length: 15 residues. Germline V CDR1 and CDR2: MGHRA, YSYEKL. Losses at the gene ends were 5 bases for V and 6 bases for J; bases not matched to a gene: 7.

The V and J genes are TRBV2 and TRBJ1-1; D gene uncertain. Deletions cut 3 bases from V and 0 bases from J, with 14 bases between. CDR3 length: 16 amino acids. Germline loops: CDR1 SNHLY, CDR2 FYNNEI. The DNA for the CDR3 is TGTGCCAGCAGTGAGGGCGGGATCATCGTGAACACTGAAGCTTTCTTT. Amino acids: CASSEGGIIVNTEAFF.

The genes are TRBV7-2 and TRBJ1-5, with 7 bases matching TRBD1. The CDR3 is 14 amino acids. Germline V gene lookup returns CDR1 SGHTA and CDR2 FQGNSA. Losses at the gene ends were 5 bases for V and 3 bases for J; bases not matched to a gene: 4. Here the CDR3 DNA reads TGTGCCAGCAGCCCAGACAGGGACAATCAGCCCCAGCATTTT. This encodes CASSPDRDNQPQHF.

This chain uses TRBV7-2 with TRBJ1-2; D gene ambiguous. The germline V gene encodes CDR1 SGHTA and CDR2 FQGNSA. V was pared by 2 bases and J by 0 bases, with 13 bases between. This CDR3 region has 16 residues. The chain's CDR3 is CASSLMSGPTNYGYTF. The DNA for the CDR3 is TGTGCCAGCAGCTTAATGTCAGGCCCGACTAACTATGGCTACACCTTC. The complete variable domain, with remaining parts taken from reference TRBV7-2 and TRBJ1-2, reads GAGVSQSPSNKVTEKGKDVELRCDPISGHTALYWYRQSLGQGLEFLIYFQGNSAPDKSGLPSDRFSAERTGGSVSTLTIQRTQQEDSAVYLCASSLMSGPTNYGYTFGSGTRLTVV.

Comment on this clone: Other nucleotide sequences in the sample specify the same CDR3. The chain links TRBV27 to TRBJ1-1; D unclear. The CDR3 length is 13 residues. Germline values: CDR1 MNHEY, CDR2 SMNVEV (reference sequence). Trimming removed 5 bases at V and 1 base at J, with 8 bases between. The DNA for the CDR3 is TGTGCCAGCAGTCTAAGCGCGAACACTGAAGCTTTCTTT. Protein: CASSLSANTEAFF.

This CDR3 is CASRDRQVGDTGELFF. The CDR3 DNA sequence: TGTGCCAGCAGGGACAGACAGGTTGGTGACACCGGGGAGCTGTTTTTT. This chain links TRBV13 with TRBJ2-2, with a tentative D call TRBD1 (6 bases). This CDR3 spans 16 amino acids. Germline V CDR1 and CDR2: PRHDT, FYEKMQ (reference sequence). V gave up 6 bases and J gave up 3 bases, with 17 bases separating them. The complete variable domain, with remaining parts taken from reference TRBV13 and TRBJ2-2, reads AAGVIQSPRHLIKEKRETATLKCYPIPRHDTVYWYQQGPGQDPQFLISFYEKMQSDKGSIPDRFSAQQFSDYHSELNMSSLELGDSALYFCASRDRQVGDTGELFFGEGSRLTVL.

The chain uses TRBV5-5 and TRBJ1-2; D ambiguous. Germline values: CDR1 SGHKS, CDR2 YYEKEE (reference sequence). The CDR3 runs to 16 residues. V was trimmed by 5 bases and J by 3 bases, leaving 20 bases between them. CDR3 sequence: CASRLGLRTYDYGYTF. The DNA of the CDR3 is TGTGCCAGCAGACTTGGACTCCGGACGTACGACTATGGCTACACCTTC. Full variable domain (missing parts from reference TRBV5-5 and TRBJ1-2): DAGVTQSPTHLIKTRGQQVTLRCSPISGHKSVSWYQQVLGQGPQFIFQYYEKEERGRGNFPDRFSARQFPNYSSELNVNALLLGDSALYLCASRLGLRTYDYGYTFGSGTRLTVV.

V usage is TRBV2 and J usage is TRBJ2-7; 7 bases fit TRBD1. V was clipped by 4 bases and J by 3 bases; unmatched bases: 6. Germline V lookup: CDR1 SNHLY, CDR2 FYNNEI. CDR3 length: 14 residues. CDR3 bases: TGTGCCAGCAGTGCCCCGGGACAGTACTACGAGCAGTACTTC. Protein: CASSAPGQYYEQYF.

CDR3 nucleotide sequence: TGTGCCAGCTCACCCCCGCCGGGCTCCTACAATGAGCAGTTCTTC. Its protein product is CASSPPPGSYNEQFF. This chain links TRBV18 with TRBJ2-1; no clear D gene. CDR1 and CDR2 from the germline V gene are KGHSH and LQKENI. CDR3 length equals 15 residues. The germline V and J ends were trimmed by 3 bases and 0 bases, with 9 bases remaining between them.

The V gene is TRBV27, the J gene TRBJ1-2; D possibly corresponds to TRBD1 (5 bases). Looked up from germline, CDR1 is MNHEY and CDR2 is SMNVEV (reference sequence). Trimming cost V 2 bases and J 2 bases, with 15 bases left between them. The CDR3 consists of 16 residues. CDR3 bases: TGTGCCAGCAGTTTAGGTCGCGACAGCCACAACTATGGCTACACCTTC. Its protein is CASSLGRDSHNYGYTF.

This chain connects TRBV28 to TRBJ1-5; possibly TRBD1 for D (5 bases). There are 14 residues in the CDR3. Between the trimmed V and J ends, which lost 3 bases and 5 bases, there was a span of 11 bases. Germline assignment: CDR1 MDHEN and CDR2 SYDVKM. The CDR3 coding sequence is TGTGCCAGCAGTTTGGGAGGGGCGCATCAGCCCCAGCATTTT. It translates to CASSLGGAHQPQHF.

This chain uses TRBV6-2 or TRBV6-3 with TRBJ2-2; D not certain. This CDR3 is 13 amino acids long. Germline CDR1 MNHEY, CDR2 SVGEGT. Trimming removed 5 bases from V and 1 base from J, with 5 bases in between. The DNA for the CDR3 is TGTGCCAGCAGTGGAGAGAACACCGGGGAGCTGTTTTTT. This translates into CASSGENTGELFF.